This T cell receptor beta chain originates from a study of shared clonotypes between healthy human individuals. All participating donors were Caucasian adults from Nashville, Tennessee. Measured with immunoSEQ multiplex PCR; TCRdb has only the in-frame clones, and not every one. In the table there are millions of clones, more than 80% of which are singletons. This receptor was identified in a man between 18 and 29 years old in good health. The material sequenced was naive CD4+ T cells sorted from blood. Subset defined: CD45RA+ positively selected.

The CDR3 nucleotides are TGTGCCAGTAGTTTAGGGACCCAAAGTAATGAGCAGTTCTTC. Translating gives CASSLGTQSNEQFF. The chain recombines TRBV19 with TRBJ2-1; either TRBD1 or TRBD2 may fit D (5 bases each). Trimming took 5 bases from V and 7 from J, leaving 15 bases between them. Germline lookup yields CDR1 LNHDA and CDR2 SQIVND (reference sequence). CDR3 size: 14 residues.